These 8 T cell receptor beta chains were all obtained from the same sample, sequenced in a study of cytomegalovirus exposure and HLA in healthy donors. Both 60 Vbeta primers and 13 Jbeta primers went into the PCR. Sequencing was performed with immunoSEQ multiplex PCR; in TCRdb, only in-frame clones are kept and a portion is missing. Of 170,000 or so clones listed, 77% are singletons. Specimen: PBMCs. These receptor sequences come from a woman aged 25 to 45 in good health and CMV-seropositive.

This clone occurred a few times. The rearrangement joins TRBV14 to TRBJ1-4, with unresolved D. Germline values: CDR1 SGHDN, CDR2 FVKESK. The CDR3 sequence is 14 residues long. The V gene lost 4 bases and the J gene lost 0 bases, with 6 bases spanning the gap. CDR3 region: CASSRTTTNEKLFF. CDR3 bases: TGTGCCAGCAGCCGAACAACAACTAATGAAAAACTGTTTTTT.

This chain connects TRBV6-4 to TRBJ2-5; 10 bases map to TRBD2. The CDR3 has 16 amino acids. V trimming: 2 bases; J trimming: 0 bases; junction bases outside the gene matches: 3. Germline V gene lookup returns CDR1 MRHNA and CDR2 SNTAGT. CDR3 bases: TGTGCCAGCAGTGACGTGACTAGCGGGTACCAAGAGACCCAGTACTTC. This sequence encodes CASSDVTSGYQETQYF.

The rearrangement uses TRBV2 and TRBJ2-1; tentatively, D is TRBD2 (5 bases). From germline, CDR1 is SNHLY and CDR2 FYNNEI. V was shortened by 5 bases and J by 2 bases, with 10 bases between the two germline ends. There are 14 residues in the CDR3. CDR3 nucleotide sequence: TGTGCCAGCAGTTTCAGCGGACCCTACAATGAGCAGTTCTTC. Protein sequence: CASSFSGPYNEQFF.

This clone was counted a single time. The V and J genes are TRBV15 and TRBJ1-1; no reliable D call. Looked up from germline, CDR1 is LNHNV and CDR2 is YYDKDF (reference sequence). This CDR3 contains 14 residues. Trimming cost V 1 base and J 1 base, with 7 bases left between them. CDR3 nucleotide sequence: TGTGCCACCAGCAGAGCCCCCCAGAACACTGAAGCTTTCTTT. Translating gives CATSRAPQNTEAFF.

This clone turned up a few times. This likely comes from a read error, as the CDR3 has no conserved phenylalanine or tryptophan at its end. Because the CDR3's place on the DNA is in doubt, the DNA is left out and the CDR3 is given as listed by TCRdb. This rearrangement joins TRBV27 to TRBJ2-7; the table's D call of TRBD1 was not tested on the DNA. The CDR3 is made up of 12 amino acids, end residues included. Germline V gene data show CDR1 as MNHEY and CDR2 as SMNVEV (reference sequence). The CDR3 sequence is CASSIDRGRVVL.

Notes on this clone: Sequence at one end of the junction differs from germline and may be a read error. CDR3 coding DNA: TGTGCCAACAGTCCCCTCGGGACTAGCGGGAGTCTGTACTTC. Its protein is CANSPLGTSGSLYF. The V call is TRBV28, the J call TRBJ2-7, with 14 nucleotides matching TRBD2. This CDR3 is built from 14 residues. Germline CDR1 reads MDHEN; CDR2 reads SYDVKM.

The V call is TRBV27, the J call TRBJ2-7, with 8 bases fitting TRBD2. With V trimmed by 8 bases and J by 5 bases, 8 bases remained unmatched. The germline CDR1 and CDR2 sequences are MNHEY and SMNVEV (reference sequence). CDR3 size: 13 residues. In DNA form, the CDR3 reads TGTGCCAGCCGGGGGGGGGCGCGAAACGAGCAGTACTTC. Its translation is CASRGGARNEQYF.

The rearrangement uses TRBV9 and TRBJ2-1; 7 nucleotides align to TRBD2. Germline V gene lookup returns CDR1 SGDLS and CDR2 YYNGEE. The CDR3 covers 14 residues. V lost 0 bases, J lost 9 bases, and 6 bases stayed unmatched. The CDR3 bases are TGTGCCAGCAGCGTAGGGCGGGAGAGGGCTGAGCAGTTCTTC. Protein product: CASSVGRERAEQFF.